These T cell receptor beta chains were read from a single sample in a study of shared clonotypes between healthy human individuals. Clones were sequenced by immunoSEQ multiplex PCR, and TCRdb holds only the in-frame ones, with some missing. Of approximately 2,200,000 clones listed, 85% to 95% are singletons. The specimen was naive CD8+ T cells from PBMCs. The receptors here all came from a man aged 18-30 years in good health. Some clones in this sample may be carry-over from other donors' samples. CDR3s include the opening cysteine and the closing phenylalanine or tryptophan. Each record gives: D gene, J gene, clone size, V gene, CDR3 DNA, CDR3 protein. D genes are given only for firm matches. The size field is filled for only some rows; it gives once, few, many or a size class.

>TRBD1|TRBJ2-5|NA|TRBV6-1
TGTGCCAGCAGGCGGGACAGGGGGCGCCTAGAGACCCAGTACTTC
CASRRDRGRLETQYF
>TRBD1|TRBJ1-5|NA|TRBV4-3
TGCGCCAGCAGCCGGATATGGACAGGGGGCGAACAGCCCCAGCATTTT
CASSRIWTGGEQPQHF
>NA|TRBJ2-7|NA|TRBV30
TGTGCCTGGGGCCCTAAATTCCGCCCCGAGCAGTACTTC
CAWGPKFRPEQYF
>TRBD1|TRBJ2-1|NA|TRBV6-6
TGTGCCAGCAGTGCGGACAGGGGGTACAATGAGCAGTTCTTC
CASSADRGYNEQFF
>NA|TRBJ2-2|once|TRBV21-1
TGTGCCAGCAGCAACCCCAAACAGGAGACGAACACCGGGGAGCTGTTTTTT
CASSNPKQETNTGELFF
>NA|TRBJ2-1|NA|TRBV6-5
TGTGCCAGCAGCTATACCCCCGACTCGATTCGTCCGCAGTTCTTC
CASSYTPDSIRPQFF
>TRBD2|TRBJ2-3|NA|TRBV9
TGTGCCAGCAGCCCCACACCCATTAGCGGGATCAGCACAGATACGCAGTATTTT
CASSPTPISGISTDTQYF
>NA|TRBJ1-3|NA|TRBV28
TGTGCCAGCAGTCCCCCATACTGGGACTCTGGAAACACCATATATTTT
CASSPPYWDSGNTIYF
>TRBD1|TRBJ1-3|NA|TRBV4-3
TGCGCCAGCAGCCAAGGGACAGGGGGCGACGGAAACACCATATATTTT
CASSQGTGGDGNTIYF
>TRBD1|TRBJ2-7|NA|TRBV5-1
TGCGCCAGCAGCTTCTTTCAGGGGGATATCAACGAGCAGTACTTC
CASSFFQGDINEQYF
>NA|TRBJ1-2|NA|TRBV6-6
TGTGCCAGCAGTTACGTCTCACAAAACTATGGCTACACCTTC
CASSYVSQNYGYTF
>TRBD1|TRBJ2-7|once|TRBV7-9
TGTGCCAGCAGCCGATCGGACAGGGGTACCTACGAGCAGTACTTC
CASSRSDRGTYEQYF
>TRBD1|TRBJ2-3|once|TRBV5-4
TGTGCCAGCAGCCACCGGGACAGGGGGGTCGACACCACAGATACGCAGTATTTT
CASSHRDRGVDTTDTQYF
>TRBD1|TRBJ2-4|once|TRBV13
TGTGCCAGCAGCCCCGGACAGGGATTGTACTTC
CASSPGQGLYF
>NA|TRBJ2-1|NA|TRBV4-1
TGCGCCAGCAGCCGCGATCAGCGGGTCAAGCAGTTCTTC
CASSRDQRVKQFF
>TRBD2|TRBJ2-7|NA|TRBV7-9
TGTGCCAGCAGCCGAATGGAGGGGACTACCTACGAGCAGTACTTC
CASSRMEGTTYEQYF
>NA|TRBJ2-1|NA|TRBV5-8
TGTGCCAGCAGCTTGGGGTCTCGCAATGAGCAGTTCTTC
CASSLGSRNEQFF
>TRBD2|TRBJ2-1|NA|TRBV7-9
TGTGCCAGCAGCTCTCCGGGACAGGGACGGACTAGCGGGGACAATGAGCAGTTCTTC
CASSSPGQGRTSGDNEQFF
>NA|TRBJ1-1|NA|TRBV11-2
TGTGCCAGCAGCTTCAGCGGTACCTCGTATGAAGCTTTCTTT
CASSFSGTSYEAFF
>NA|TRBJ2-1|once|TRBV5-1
TGCGCCAGCAGCCCCGGGACCCACCACAATGAGCAGTTCTTC
CASSPGTHHNEQFF
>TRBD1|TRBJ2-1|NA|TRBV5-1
TGCGCCAGCAGCATCCGGACAGGTTGGGATGAGCAGTTCTTC
CASSIRTGWDEQFF
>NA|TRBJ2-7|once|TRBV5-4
TGTGCCAGCAGCGACGGGTCCTACGAGCAGTACTTC
CASSDGSYEQYF
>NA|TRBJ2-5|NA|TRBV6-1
TGTGCCAGCAGTGACGGTTGGAGGGCTCCGTGGTACTTC
CASSDGWRAPWYF
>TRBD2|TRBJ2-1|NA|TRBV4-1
TGCGCCAGCAGCCAACGGGCGGGAGGGCCCCCCTACAATGAGCAGTTCTTC
CASSQRAGGPPYNEQFF
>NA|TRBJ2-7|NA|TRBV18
TGTGCCAGCTCACCACCGGGGAAATACGAGCAGTACTTC
CASSPPGKYEQYF
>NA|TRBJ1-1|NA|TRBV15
TGTGCCACCAGCAGCGTTGGGGTACACACGAAGAGAACTGAAGCTTTCTTT
CATSSVGVHTKRTEAFF
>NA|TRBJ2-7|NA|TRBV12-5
TGTGCTAGTGGTTTTCGGGCGGGGCGGTACGAGCAGTACTTC
CASGFRAGRYEQYF
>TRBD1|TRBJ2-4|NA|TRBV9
TGTGCCAGCAGCCAGGGGGACAGCCTTTCCTATTTACAGTACTTC
CASSQGDSLSYLQYF
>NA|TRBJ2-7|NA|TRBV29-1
TGCAGCGCCCGGGCCGCGCCGGGCAGCGCTATCCACTACGAGCAGTACTTC
CSARAAPGSAIHYEQYF
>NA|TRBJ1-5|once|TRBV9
TGTGCCAGCAGCGCACACGGGAATCAGCCCCAGCATTTT
CASSAHGNQPQHF
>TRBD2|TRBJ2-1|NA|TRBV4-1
TGCGCCACCGGGACTAGCGAGCACAATGAGCAGTTCTTC
CATGTSEHNEQFF
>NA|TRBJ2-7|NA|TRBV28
TGTGCCAGCAGTTCCTCGGGAGAATCCTACGAGCAGTACTTC
CASSSSGESYEQYF